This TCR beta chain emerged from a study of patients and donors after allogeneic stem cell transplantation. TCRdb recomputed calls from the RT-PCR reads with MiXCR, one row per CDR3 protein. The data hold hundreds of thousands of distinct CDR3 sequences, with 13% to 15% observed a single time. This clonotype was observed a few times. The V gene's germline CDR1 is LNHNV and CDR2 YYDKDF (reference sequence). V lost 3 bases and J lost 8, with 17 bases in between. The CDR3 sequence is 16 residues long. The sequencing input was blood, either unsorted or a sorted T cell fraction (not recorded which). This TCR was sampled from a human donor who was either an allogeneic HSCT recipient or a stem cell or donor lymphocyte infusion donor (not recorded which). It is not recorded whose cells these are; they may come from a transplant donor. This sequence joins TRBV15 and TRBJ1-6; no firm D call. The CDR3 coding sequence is TGTGCCACCAGCAGTCCTGCAGGCAGAAACTATTCACCCCTCCACTTT. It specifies CATSSPAGRNYSPLHF.